The present T cell receptor (beta chain) was sequenced within a study of shared clonotypes between healthy human individuals. Study observations and caveats: Across subsets, estimated richness was generally greater for naive than for memory populations. Clonotypes which were not shared had lower generation probabilities than clonotypes that all four donors shared.

V shed 1 base, J shed 2 bases, and the junction held 7 bases outside the gene matches. This CDR3 has 18 residues. Germline V gene lookup returns CDR1 SGDLS and CDR2 YYNGEE. Concerning this clone itself: Its target is not known.

CD8 cells classed as naive were CD45RO-negative and positively selected for CCR7, excluding terminally differentiated effector memory CD45RA+ cells. TCRdb's table, derived via immunoSEQ multiplex PCR, lists solely in-frame clones and lacks some. The sample includes hundreds of thousands of clones, nearly 98% of them seen just once. This receptor was identified in a man aged 25-45 years in good health. The chain carries TRBV9 and TRBJ2-1, with 12 bases lining up with TRBD2. Sequenced: naive CD8+ T cells sorted from blood. The CDR3: CASSVSGTSGPPYNEQFF. Here the CDR3 DNA reads TGTGCCAGCAGCGTATCCGGGACTAGCGGGCCCCCCTACAATGAGCAGTTCTTC.